The TCR beta chain under discussion was sequenced for a study of cytomegalovirus exposure and HLA in healthy donors. It was with 60 Vbeta and 13 Jbeta primers that the PCR ran. TCRdb's copy holds only in-frame clones and misses some; the assay was immunoSEQ multiplex PCR. The sample has tens of thousands of clones; 65% to 85% are singletons. The source is a woman under 40 in good health and CMV-seronegative. Sequencing was carried out using PBMCs.

The CDR3 region is CASSHRDSSTDTQYF. In nucleotides, the CDR3 is TGTGCCAGCAGCCACCGGGACTCCAGCACAGATACGCAGTATTTT. The rearrangement links TRBV4-2 to TRBJ2-3; perhaps TRBD2 as D (6 bases). CDR3 length: 15 residues. Germline V lookup: CDR1 LGHNA, CDR2 YNFKEQ. Trimming removed 3 bases from V and 0 bases from J, with 10 bases in between.